This T cell receptor beta chain came from a study of blood T cell repertoires in COVID-19. Study at large: Nucleic acid was either cDNA or gDNA, and it came from T cells, B-cell-depleted T cells, or PBMCs.

Those enrolled, adults aged roughly 18 to 90 years, came from about two dozen US areas. The protocol was immunoSEQ multiplex PCR, while the TCRdb copy is restricted to in-frame clones and leaves out a portion. This sample carries under 500,000 clones, approximately 90% of them seen once, and the ten largest clones take under 2%. V lost 8 bases, J lost 3 bases, and 1 base stayed unmatched. The CDR3 sequence is 12 residues long. Germline values: CDR1 SGHDN, CDR2 FVKESK. This sequence was found in a woman aged 18-29 years with acute COVID-19. J is TRBJ2-1 and V is TRBV14; 7 nucleotides match TRBD2. The source material was PBMCs or T cells enriched from blood (not recorded which). The CDR3 spells CASRDYYNEQFF. The CDR3 nucleotides read TGTGCCAGCCGGGACTACTACAATGAGCAGTTCTTC.